These 16 T cell receptor beta chains came from one sample sequenced in a study of blood T cell repertoires in COVID-19. Here immunoSEQ multiplex PCR was the method, and the copy in TCRdb shows in-frame clones only, minus some. The table lists roughly 220,000 clones, 84% of them singletons, with roughly 2.3% in the top ten. Material for sequencing was peripheral blood. These receptors were taken from a woman in her sixties with acute or convalescent COVID-19.

The chain has TRBV18 and TRBJ1-6, with D perhaps TRBD1 (6 bases). V gave up 4 bases and J gave up 9 bases, with 16 bases separating them. CDR1 KGHSH and CDR2 LQKENI come from the germline V gene. The CDR3 has 15 residues. In DNA form, the CDR3 reads TGTGCCAGCTCACTCGGAACAGGGAGGGTTTCACCCCTCCACTTT. Its translation: CASSLGTGRVSPLHF.

V gene TRBV10-3 combines with J gene TRBJ2-7, with 7 positions matching TRBD1. Trimming cost V 7 bases and J 6 bases; bases outside gene matches: 12. This CDR3 comprises 14 residues. Germline lookup yields CDR1 ENHRY and CDR2 SYGVKD. Written as DNA, the CDR3 is TGTGCCATCATTTTAGACAGGGTCTGGCCCGAGCAGTACTTC. Its protein product is CAIILDRVWPEQYF.

The chain joins TRBV13 to TRBJ2-7; 8 positions agree with TRBD1. The V and J ends lost 1 base and 1 base, in that order; junction bases with no gene match: 6. This CDR3 has 16 amino acids. Germline V gene data show CDR1 as PRHDT and CDR2 as FYEKMQ (reference sequence). This CDR3 reads CASSLVRTGNSYEQYF. Here the CDR3 DNA reads TGTGCCAGCAGCTTAGTTCGGACAGGGAATTCCTACGAGCAGTACTTC.

The chain has TRBV28 and TRBJ2-3, with D perhaps matching TRBD2 (5 bases). V lost 5 bases and J 2 bases, leaving 11 bases between the germline ends. This CDR3 is built from 14 residues. Germline CDR1 and CDR2: MDHEN and SYDVKM. The CDR3 spells CASSAPDFTDTQYF. CDR3 DNA: TGTGCCAGCAGTGCCCCGGACTTCACAGATACGCAGTATTTT.

The V gene is TRBV6-1, the J gene TRBJ2-7; 13 bases are a match to TRBD2. V shed 4 bases, J shed 4 bases, and the junction held 1 base outside the gene matches. The CDR3 sequence is 14 residues long. CDR1 is MNHNS and CDR2 is SASEGT in the germline V gene. DNA for the CDR3: TGTGCCAGCAGTGGGACTAGCGGGGGATACGAGCAGTACTTC. Residues: CASSGTSGGYEQYF.

The chain employs TRBV2 and TRBJ2-1; D perhaps matches TRBD2 (7 bases). The germline V gene encodes CDR1 SNHLY and CDR2 FYNNEI. V lost 7 bases and J lost 3, with 22 bases in between. The CDR3 totals 17 residues. DNA of the CDR3: TGTGCCAGCATTGGGCCGGTGGGCGGGGGCTACTACAATGAGCAGTTCTTC. This codes for CASIGPVGGGYYNEQFF.

In regard to this clone: Possible read error: a much larger clone is one base away. Other DNA sequences in the sample encode the same CDR3. The V gene is TRBV12-3 or TRBV12-4, the J gene TRBJ1-1; D possibly corresponds to TRBD1 (5 bases). The CDR3 totals 13 residues. V was cut by 3 bases and J by 1 base, with 6 bases left in between. The CDR3 region has the DNA TGTGCCAGCAGTTTGGGGGGGAACACTGAAGCTTTCTTT. It translates to CASSLGGNTEAFF.

The chain joins TRBV5-5 to TRBJ1-4; D not certain. Trimming removed 2 bases at V and 7 bases at J, with 15 bases between. The germline V gene encodes CDR1 SGHKS and CDR2 YYEKEE (reference sequence). The CDR3 length is 15 residues. The chain's CDR3 is CASSFDGLRREKLFF. CDR3 nucleotides: TGTGCCAGCAGCTTTGATGGGCTCCGGCGTGAAAAACTGTTTTTT.

This chain connects TRBV11-2 to TRBJ1-1; D is unresolved. The V end lost 0 bases, the J end lost 0 bases, and 5 bases lay between the germline ends. Germline V gene sequence: CDR1 SGHAT, CDR2 FQNNGV. The CDR3 contains 14 residues. The CDR3 sequence: CASSLDQMNTEAFF. The CDR3, as DNA: TGTGCCAGCAGCTTAGATCAAATGAACACTGAAGCTTTCTTT.

The rearrangement uses TRBV10-3 and TRBJ1-1; unclear D gene. The CDR3 totals 13 residues. Trimming shortened V by 4 bases and J by 1 base, and 7 bases separated the two germline ends. Germline-derived CDR1 and CDR2 are ENHRY and SYGVKD. DNA of the CDR3: TGTGCCATCAGTGGCCAGGCGAACACTGAAGCTTTCTTT. Residues: CAISGQANTEAFF.

The V and J genes are TRBV4-1 and TRBJ1-2; 9 nucleotides align to TRBD1. Trimming cost V 2 bases and J 7 bases; bases outside gene matches: 20. Germline loops: CDR1 MGHRA, CDR2 YSYEKL. The CDR3 runs to 19 residues. The CDR3 bases are TGCGCCAGCAGCCAATTCGCCGTTACACTGGGACAGGGAGATGGTGGCTACACCTTC. Translating gives CASSQFAVTLGQGDGGYTF.

This rearrangement joins TRBV21-1 to TRBJ1-2; the table's D call of TRBD1 was not tested on the DNA. TRBV21-1 is tagged as a pseudogene. This CDR3 has 14 amino acids. CDR3 bases: TGTGCCAGCAGCAAAGTAAGGACACAGGAAGGCTACACCTTC. It is translated as CASSKVRTQEGYTF.

The V and J genes are TRBV27 and TRBJ2-7, with TRBD1 matching 9 bases. There are 14 residues in the CDR3. Trimming removed 3 bases from V and 3 bases from J; junction bases left unmatched: 3. CDR1 MNHEY and CDR2 SMNVEV come from the germline V gene (reference sequence). For the CDR3, the DNA is TGTGCCAGCAGTTTGGGGACAGGGAACTACGAGCAGTACTTC. This encodes CASSLGTGNYEQYF.

The chain has TRBV27 and TRBJ1-5; D perhaps matches TRBD1 (5 bases). Germline assignment: CDR1 MNHEY and CDR2 SMNVEV (reference sequence). The CDR3 is 15 residues long. V lost 3 bases, J lost 2 bases, and 11 bases lay in between. CDR3 region: CASSFSGVGNQPQHF. Written as DNA, the CDR3 is TGTGCCAGCAGTTTTTCGGGGGTTGGCAATCAGCCCCAGCATTTT.

This chain connects TRBV7-9 to TRBJ2-4; a weak D match, TRBD1 (5 bases). This CDR3 region has 17 residues. V was clipped by 1 base and J by 1 base, with 14 bases between them. The germline V gene encodes CDR1 SEHNR and CDR2 FQNEAQ (reference sequence). In DNA, the CDR3 is TGTGCCAGCAGCTTAGGAGCAGGGTCCTCTGCCAAAAACATTCAGTACTTC. This sequence encodes CASSLGAGSSAKNIQYF.

The chain joins TRBV5-6 to TRBJ2-5; unclear D gene. The CDR3 loop spans 11 amino acids. CDR1 is SGHDT, CDR2 YYEEEE, per germline. V was clipped by 1 base and J by 5 bases, with 3 bases between them. The CDR3 sequence is CASSLSETQYF. CDR3 sequence (DNA): TGTGCCAGCAGCTTGTCGGAGACCCAGTACTTC. Supplemented by reference TRBV5-6 and TRBJ2-5, the full variable domain reads DAGVTQSPTHLIKTRGQQVTLRCSPKSGHDTVSWYQQALGQGPQFIFQYYEEEERQRGNFPDRFSGHQFPNYSSELNVNALLLGDSALYLCASSLSETQYFGPGTRLLVL.